One sample yielded the 31 T cell receptor beta chains listed below, sequenced in a study of control samples from healthy donors and cancer patients. Measured with immunoSEQ multiplex PCR; TCRdb has only the in-frame clones, and not every one. The repertoire has about 150,000 clones, approximately 93% of them found once; the top ten carry more than 4.5%. The sequenced sample was blood. The receptor set was obtained from a man between 18 and 29 years old in good health.

The V call is TRBV4-1, the J call TRBJ1-3, with a possible D match to TRBD1 (5 bases). Trimming shortened V by 4 bases and J by 9 bases, and 10 bases separated the two germline ends. Germline V gene lookup returns CDR1 MGHRA and CDR2 YSYEKL. The CDR3 is 12 residues long. The DNA for the CDR3 is TGCGCCAGCAGCCTGCCCGGGGGCACCATATATTTT. Translation gives CASSLPGGTIYF.

The J gene is TRBJ1-1, the V gene TRBV9; D uncertain. Looked up from germline, CDR1 is SGDLS and CDR2 is YYNGEE. Between the trimmed V and J ends, which lost 0 bases and 0 bases, there was a span of 6 bases. This CDR3 spans 14 amino acids. The CDR3 reads CASSVVIMNTEAFF. The CDR3 region has the DNA TGTGCCAGCAGCGTAGTGATCATGAACACTGAAGCTTTCTTT.

This clone turned up a few times. V gene TRBV7-9 combines with J gene TRBJ1-4; D is unresolved. V was trimmed by 6 bases and J by 10 bases, leaving 18 bases between them. Germline values: CDR1 SEHNR, CDR2 FQNEAQ (reference sequence). There are 14 residues in the CDR3. CDR3 sequence (DNA): TGTGCCAGCAGGAACATGGAGCAGAGAGGAAAACTGTTTTTT. The encoded protein is CASRNMEQRGKLFF.

The chain couples TRBV30 to TRBJ2-2; 7 bases match TRBD1. From germline, CDR1 is GTSNPN and CDR2 SVGIG (reference sequence). Losses at the gene ends were 3 bases for V and 4 bases for J; bases not matched to a gene: 5. The CDR3 has 14 residues. CDR3 nucleotides: TGTGCCTGGAGAGGGGGCGCGGGCACCGGGGAGCTGTTTTTT. This encodes CAWRGGAGTGELFF.

The chain recombines TRBV7-3 with TRBJ2-1; 7 bases align to TRBD2. The CDR3 totals 14 residues. The V segment lost 2 bases and the J segment 7 bases; nucleotides outside the gene matches: 5. Germline CDR1 reads SGHTA; CDR2 reads FQGTGA. CDR3 nucleotides: TGTGCCAGCAGCTTAGAGGGAGCGGGAAATGAGCAGTTCTTC. Its translation: CASSLEGAGNEQFF. The complete variable domain, with remaining parts taken from reference TRBV7-3 and TRBJ2-1, reads GAGVSQTPSNKVTEKGKYVELRCDPISGHTALYWYRQSLGQGPEFLIYFQGTGAADDSGLPNDRFFAVRPEGSVSTLKIQRTERGDSAVYLCASSLEGAGNEQFFGPGTRLTVL.

This chain links TRBV6-5 with TRBJ1-6; D is perhaps TRBD1 (5 bases). The germline V and J ends were trimmed by 2 bases and 10 bases, with 15 bases remaining between them. The CDR3 contains 15 residues. CDR1 and CDR2 (germline): MNHEY, SVGAGI. CDR3 coding DNA: TGTGCCAGCAGTTACGGACTCCCCCGACAGTCACCCCTCCACTTT. Translation: CASSYGLPRQSPLHF.

This clone was seen more than once but under ten times. This chain uses TRBV7-2 with TRBJ2-7; D remains ambiguous. The germline CDR1 and CDR2 sequences are SGHTA and FQGNSA. V was clipped by 6 bases and J by 0 bases, with 3 bases between them. The CDR3 runs to 11 residues. CDR3 sequence: CASRFSYEQYF. CDR3 DNA: TGTGCCAGCAGGTTCTCCTACGAGCAGTACTTC. The full variable domain, rest sourced from reference TRBV7-2 and TRBJ2-7, is GAGVSQSPSNKVTEKGKDVELRCDPISGHTALYWYRQSLGQGLEFLIYFQGNSAPDKSGLPSDRFSAERTGGSVSTLTIQRTQQEDSAVYLCASRFSYEQYFGPGTRLTVT.

The rearrangement links TRBV4-2 to TRBJ2-3; D uncertain. The CDR3 length is 14 residues. Between the trimmed V and J ends, which lost 0 bases and 8 bases, there was a span of 12 bases. CDR1 is LGHNA and CDR2 is YNFKEQ in the germline V gene. CDR3 DNA sequence: TGTGCCAGCAGCCAAGATCATGGAGCAGGTACGCAGTATTTT. Amino acid sequence: CASSQDHGAGTQYF.

This clone turned up a few times. The chain carries TRBV30 and TRBJ1-6; D gene unclear. Germline V gives CDR1 GTSNPN, CDR2 SVGIG (reference sequence). V lost 0 bases to trimming and J lost 6 bases, with 6 bases between them. CDR3 length equals 13 residues. CDR3 bases: TGTGCCTGGAGTGTACGGGGTAATTCACCCCTCCACTTT. As protein: CAWSVRGNSPLHF.

The V call is TRBV13, the J call TRBJ2-7; D is uncertain. The germline V gene has CDR1 PRHDT and CDR2 FYEKMQ (reference sequence). V was cut by 1 base and J by 6 bases, with 4 bases left in between. CDR3 length: 11 residues. CDR3 nucleotide sequence: TGTGCCAGCAGCTTAGTATCCGAGCAGTACTTC. Translating it yields CASSLVSEQYF. The full variable domain, with the rest looked up from reference TRBV13 and TRBJ2-7, is AAGVIQSPRHLIKEKRETATLKCYPIPRHDTVYWYQQGPGQDPQFLISFYEKMQSDKGSIPDRFSAQQFSDYHSELNMSSLELGDSALYFCASSLVSEQYFGPGTRLTVT.

This chain links TRBV5-6 with TRBJ1-1, with D uncertain. CDR1 and CDR2 (germline): SGHDT, YYEEEE. The CDR3 totals 15 residues. Deletions cut 2 bases from V and 0 bases from J, with 11 bases between. The CDR3 region has the DNA TGTGCCAGCAGCTTCGGCGCCAGGCTGAACACTGAAGCTTTCTTT. This gives the protein CASSFGARLNTEAFF.

The chain links TRBV30 to TRBJ2-5; either TRBD1 or TRBD2 may fit D (5 bases each). CDR1 and CDR2 from the germline V gene are GTSNPN and SVGIG (reference sequence). There are 15 residues in the CDR3. V was cut by 6 bases and J by 1 base, with 18 bases left in between. The CDR3 loop is CACTRGPAIQETQYF. CDR3 DNA: TGTGCCTGCACTAGGGGTCCTGCAATCCAAGAGACCCAGTACTTC.

V and J are TRBV19 and TRBJ2-3; possible D gene TRBD1, 6 bases. CDR3 length: 15 residues. The germline V and J ends were trimmed by 7 bases and 1 base, with 15 bases remaining between them. Germline values: CDR1 LNHDA, CDR2 SQIVND (reference sequence). CDR3: CASTLGAGGTDTQYF. The CDR3, as DNA: TGTGCCAGTACTCTGGGGGCGGGCGGCACAGATACGCAGTATTTT.

The chain recombines TRBV6-5 with TRBJ1-1; D not certain. CDR1 is MNHEY, CDR2 SVGAGI, per germline. V was shortened by 8 bases and J by 5 bases, with 9 bases between the two germline ends. The CDR3 has 11 amino acids. This CDR3 reads CASGRATEAFF. CDR3 DNA sequence: TGTGCCAGCGGAAGGGCTACTGAAGCTTTCTTT.

The rearrangement joins TRBV28 to TRBJ2-7; D not resolved. This CDR3 contains 12 residues. Between the trimmed V and J ends, which lost 3 bases and 6 bases, there was a span of 9 bases. Per germline, CDR1 MDHEN and CDR2 SYDVKM. The CDR3 DNA follows: TGTGCCAGCAGTTTCTCCCGTGGCGAGCAGTACTTC. It codes for CASSFSRGEQYF.

DNA for the CDR3: TGTGCCAGCAGCAATAGGACGGCGAGCTCCTACAATGAGCAGTTCTTC. Amino acids: CASSNRTASSYNEQFF. The rearrangement joins TRBV7-8 to TRBJ2-1, with D uncertain. The V and J ends lost 5 bases and 0 bases respectively, with 14 bases between them. Germline loops: CDR1 SGHVS, CDR2 FQNEAQ. The CDR3 sequence is 16 residues long.

V and J are TRBV11-3 and TRBJ2-2; TRBD2 matches at 7 bases. The CDR3 spans 16 residues. V lost 1 base to trimming and J lost 11 bases; unmatched junction nucleotides: 13. CDR1 is SGHNT, CDR2 YENEEA, per germline. DNA for the CDR3: TGTGCCAGCAGCTTAGGGGTGAGCGGGAAAAGCGAAGAGCTGTTTTTT. This gives the protein CASSLGVSGKSEELFF.

The rearrangement links TRBV2 to TRBJ2-5; maybe TRBD2 (5 bases). Germline CDR1 is SNHLY and CDR2 is FYNNEI. V lost 10 bases and J 6 bases, leaving 15 bases between the germline ends. The CDR3 runs 12 residues. The CDR3 loop reads CANLNGEKTQYF. In nucleotides, the CDR3 is TGTGCCAACTTGAATGGGGAGAAGACCCAGTACTTC.

The chain couples TRBV4-2 to TRBJ2-1; D unresolved. The ends were cut back, 4 bases at V and 5 bases at J, with 6 bases in the middle. The CDR3 is made up of 12 amino acids. The germline CDR1 and CDR2 sequences are LGHNA and YNFKEQ. The CDR3 protein is CASSRANNEQFF. Here the CDR3 DNA reads TGTGCCAGCAGCCGAGCCAACAATGAGCAGTTCTTC.

The rearrangement uses TRBV29-1 and TRBJ2-3; D gene unclear. This CDR3 is built from 12 residues. The V gene lost 6 bases and the J gene lost 4 bases, with 11 bases spanning the gap. The V gene's germline CDR1 is SQVTM and CDR2 ANQGSEA. This CDR3 reads CSVADSADTQYF. CDR3 nucleotide sequence: TGCAGCGTCGCAGACTCTGCAGATACGCAGTATTTT.

The sample holds a few counts of this clone. V gene TRBV6-1 combines with J gene TRBJ1-5; tentative D call: TRBD1 (5 bases). The V and J ends lost 0 bases and 6 bases respectively, with 9 bases between them. The germline V gene encodes CDR1 MNHNS and CDR2 SASEGT. This CDR3 has 14 residues. The CDR3 DNA reads TGTGCCAGCAGTGAAGCGGTCGACAGTCAGCCCCAGCATTTT. Translation: CASSEAVDSQPQHF.

This clone occurred a few times. This chain links TRBV24-1 with TRBJ1-5; D is unclear. The CDR3 covers 14 residues. Germline V gene sequence: CDR1 KGHDR, CDR2 SFDVKD. The V end was cut by 4 bases, the J end by 1 base, with 7 bases between. The DNA for the CDR3 is TGTGCCACCAGTGACTCATTAAGCAATCAGCCCCAGCATTTT. Translating gives CATSDSLSNQPQHF.

CDR3 protein: CASRERETQYF. CDR3 coding DNA: TGTGCCAGCAGGGAACGCGAGACCCAGTACTTC. The chain couples TRBV28 to TRBJ2-5, with D unresolved. Germline CDR1 is MDHEN and CDR2 is SYDVKM. With 6 bases removed from V and 5 bases from J, the gap between germline ends came to 7 bases. The length of the CDR3 is 11 residues.

Points on this clone: The germline gene is not matched at one end of the junction; a read error may be the cause. The rearrangement links TRBV12-3 or TRBV12-4 to TRBJ2-3; TRBD2 is a possible D gene (6 bases). The CDR3 is made up of 13 amino acids. In DNA form, the CDR3 reads TGTGCCAGCAGCTTAGCGGACACAGATACGCAGTATTTT. It is translated as CASSLADTDTQYF.

The chain uses TRBV11-2 and TRBJ1-6; no firm D call. V lost 0 bases, J lost 11 bases, and 17 bases lay in between. The CDR3 runs to 16 residues. CDR1 is SGHAT, CDR2 FQNNGV, per germline. This chain's CDR3 is CASSLDPQRRSAPLHF. As DNA, the CDR3 is TGTGCCAGCAGCTTAGACCCGCAACGGCGTTCGGCACCCCTCCACTTT.

The chain has TRBV24-1 and TRBJ2-1; D gene uncertain. Trimming pared 5 bases from V and 8 bases from J, leaving 12 bases between. From germline, CDR1 is KGHDR and CDR2 SFDVKD. This CDR3 spans 13 amino acids. The CDR3 sequence: CATSVKVGDEQFF. CDR3 nucleotides: TGTGCCACCAGTGTCAAGGTTGGGGATGAGCAGTTCTTC.

This chain links TRBV18 with TRBJ1-4; perhaps TRBD1 as D (5 bases). This CDR3 contains 16 residues. CDR1 KGHSH and CDR2 LQKENI come from the germline V gene. Trimming removed 4 bases at V and 1 base at J, with 13 bases between. The CDR3 sequence: CASSRSGRGTNEKLFF. For the CDR3, the DNA is TGTGCCAGCTCACGCTCAGGGAGAGGAACTAATGAAAAACTGTTTTTT.

This rearrangement joins TRBV7-9 to TRBJ1-2, with TRBD1 identical over 7 bases. This CDR3 is 15 amino acids long. CDR1 and CDR2 (germline): SEHNR, FQNEAQ (reference sequence). V shed 1 base, J shed 6 bases, and the junction held 8 bases outside the gene matches. The CDR3 loop is CASSLGRGQTDGYTF. The CDR3 DNA is TGTGCCAGCAGCTTAGGGCGGGGACAGACAGATGGCTACACCTTC.

Only a few counts were recorded for this clone. The chain combines TRBV5-4 with TRBJ2-1, with D perhaps matching TRBD2 (7 bases). Per germline, CDR1 SGHNT and CDR2 YYREEE (reference sequence). Trimming removed 4 bases at V and 5 bases at J, with 16 bases between. This CDR3 is built from 15 residues. This CDR3 is CASSRVGGADNEQFF. The CDR3 DNA reads TGTGCCAGCAGCAGAGTAGGGGGGGCGGACAATGAGCAGTTCTTC.

This chain links TRBV27 with TRBJ1-6; TRBD1 aligns across 10 bases. Germline values: CDR1 MNHEY, CDR2 SMNVEV (reference sequence). The junction had 9 bases not matched to a gene; V was cut back by 6 bases and J by 7 bases. The length of the CDR3 is 16 residues. The DNA of the CDR3 is TGTGCCAGCAGGAAAACCGGGACAGGGGTAAATTCACCCCTCCACTTT. Amino acid sequence: CASRKTGTGVNSPLHF.

V and J are TRBV2 and TRBJ1-6, with no clear D. The V gene lost 1 base and the J gene lost 0 bases, with 10 bases spanning the gap. The germline V gene has CDR1 SNHLY and CDR2 FYNNEI. This CDR3 contains 17 residues. CDR3 coding DNA: TGTGCCAGCAGTGAAGTACGCGGGAGCTCCTATAATTCACCCCTCCACTTT. It codes for CASSEVRGSSYNSPLHF.